The T cell receptor beta chain described here comes from a study of blood T cell repertoires in COVID-19. Study in general: Material from acute and convalescent COVID-19 was sourced from the United States, Italy and Spain. PBMCs, B-cell-depleted T cells, or T cells were the source of the cDNA or gDNA that made up the material.

Sequencing used immunoSEQ multiplex PCR; TCRdb keeps in-frame clones, though not all of them. Of 55,000 to 70,000 clones listed, more than 70% were seen once; the top ten hold approximately 6.9%. In germline, CDR1 is GTSNPN, CDR2 SVGIG (reference sequence). J gave up 2 bases and V 4 bases, and 7 bases lay outside the gene matches. This CDR3 contains 15 residues. The J gene is TRBJ1-3, the V gene TRBV30, with 8 bases aligning to TRBD1. Material: peripheral blood. The clonotype was recovered from a man aged 55 to 70 with active or convalescent COVID-19. As DNA, the CDR3 is TGTGCCTGGACTCACGGGACAGGTGCTGGAAACACCATATATTTT. It specifies CAWTHGTGAGNTIYF.